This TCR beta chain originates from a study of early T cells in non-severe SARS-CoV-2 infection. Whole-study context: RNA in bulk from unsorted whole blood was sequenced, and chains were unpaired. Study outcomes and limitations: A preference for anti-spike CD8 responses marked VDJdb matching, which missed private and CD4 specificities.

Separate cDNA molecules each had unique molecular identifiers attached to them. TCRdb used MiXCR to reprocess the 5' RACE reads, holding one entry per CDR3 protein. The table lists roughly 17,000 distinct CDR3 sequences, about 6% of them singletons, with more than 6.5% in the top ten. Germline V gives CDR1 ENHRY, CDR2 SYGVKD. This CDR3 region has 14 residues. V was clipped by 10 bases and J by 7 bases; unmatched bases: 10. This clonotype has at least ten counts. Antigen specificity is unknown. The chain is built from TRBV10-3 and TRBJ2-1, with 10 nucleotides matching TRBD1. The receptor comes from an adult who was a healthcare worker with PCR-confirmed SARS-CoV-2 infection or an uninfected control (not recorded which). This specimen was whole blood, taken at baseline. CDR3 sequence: CATHRDRGQNEQFF. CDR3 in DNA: TGTGCCACCCACCGGGACAGGGGTCAGAATGAGCAGTTCTTC.